The T cell receptor beta chain under discussion was sequenced for a study of cytomegalovirus exposure and HLA in healthy donors. Overall study results and limits: Presence/absence analysis assumed near-uniform sequencing depth across donors.

Nominal health characterized the donors when sampled, though unrecorded immune exposures were likely. Germline V gene lookup returns CDR1 SGDLS and CDR2 YYNGEE. V was trimmed by 0 bases and J by 8 bases, leaving 14 bases between them. The CDR3 totals 14 residues. In its sample, this clone was seen once. The antigen is undetermined. This same CDR3 is encoded by further DNA sequences in the sample. PCR primers comprised 60 Vbeta and 13 Jbeta primers. The assay was immunoSEQ multiplex PCR, and TCRdb's table has in-frame clones only and misses some. The sample carries about 240,000 clones, just under 80% recorded once.

J is TRBJ1-2 and V is TRBV9; tentatively, D is TRBD1 (5 bases). The receptor was isolated from a boy younger than 18 in good health and CMV-seronegative. The sample was PBMCs. CDR3 residues: CASSVVQGPQGYTF. For the CDR3, the DNA is TGTGCCAGCAGCGTAGTCCAGGGCCCGCAAGGCTACACCTTC.